A selection of T cell receptor beta chains follows, all from one sample in a study of monozygotic twins with inflammatory bowel disease. TCRdb reanalyzed the 5' RACE reads and collapses them to one entry per CDR3 protein, without DNA. The sample holds some 89,000 distinct CDR3 sequences. The sequencing input was blood. These receptors were collected from a human donor with ulcerative colitis or Crohn's disease, or a healthy co-twin of an affected twin (not recorded which). The CDR3 runs from the conserved cysteine through the conserved F or W. Fields, in order: J gene, V gene, CDR3 protein.

TRBJ1-5 | TRBV2 | CASSDSTGGSNQPQHF
TRBJ1-2 | TRBV20-1 | CSASEPGQGARGYTF
TRBJ1-2 | TRBV10-3 | CAISEGVGLVYGYTF
TRBJ1-4 | TRBV20-1 | CSALGTWREKLFF
TRBJ2-1 | TRBV7-9 | CASSSRGQSYNEQFF
TRBJ1-1 | TRBV6-1 | CASSIGQGGTEAFF
TRBJ2-1 | TRBV24-1 | CATSHPSGGLYNEQFF
TRBJ2-1 | TRBV12-3/TRBV12-4 | CASIRDRAGAYNEQFF
TRBJ1-1 | TRBV20-1 | CSARAGGTEAFF
TRBJ2-7 | TRBV6-2/TRBV6-3 | CASSNRDYEQYF